This record concerns one T cell receptor beta chain sequence. The antigen is unknown. These data originate in a study of CD8 T cells in ankylosing spondylitis. Germline CDR1 is MNHNS and CDR2 is SASEGT. This CDR3 region has 15 residues. V was pared by 3 bases and J by 5 bases, with 16 bases between. As the method for making TCR beta libraries, quantitative 5'-RACE with molecular barcodes was used. A single record per CDR3 protein comes from TCRdb applying MiXCR to the 5' RACE reads. The sample holds 750,000 to 850,000 distinct CDR3 sequences, about 12% seen once. Broader study findings: Prior work had noted some motif variants in reactive arthritis blood and synovial fluid. A TCR beta motif of eight highly homologous variants appeared characteristic of ankylosing spondylitis blood.

This sequence joins TRBV6-1 and TRBJ2-5, with D unresolved. The clonotype was recovered from a male donor with ankylosing spondylitis. Sequencing was performed on blood, either unsorted or a sorted T cell fraction (not recorded which). The CDR3 region is CASSDLGLGRETQYF. The CDR3 bases are TGTGCCAGCAGTGATCTCGGGCTTGGTCGGGAGACCCAGTACTTC.